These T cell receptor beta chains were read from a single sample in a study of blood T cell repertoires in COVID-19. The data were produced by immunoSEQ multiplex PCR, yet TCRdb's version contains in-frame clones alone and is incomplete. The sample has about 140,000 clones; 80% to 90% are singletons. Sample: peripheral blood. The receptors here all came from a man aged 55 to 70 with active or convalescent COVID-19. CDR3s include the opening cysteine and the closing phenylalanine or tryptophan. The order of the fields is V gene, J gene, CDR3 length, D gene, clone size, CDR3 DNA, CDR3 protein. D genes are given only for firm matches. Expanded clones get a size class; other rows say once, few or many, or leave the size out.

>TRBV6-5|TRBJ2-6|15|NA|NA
TGTGCCAGCAGTTACGTCGTTTCTGGGGCCAACGTCCTGACTTTC
CASSYVVSGANVLTF
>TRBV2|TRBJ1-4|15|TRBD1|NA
TGTGCCAGCACCAAGGTGGGCCAGGGGGAGGAAAAACTGTTTTTT
CASTKVGQGEEKLFF
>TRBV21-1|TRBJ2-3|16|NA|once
TGTGCCAGCAGCAAAGCGACAGTTGGGAACACAGATACGCAGTATTTT
CASSKATVGNTDTQYF
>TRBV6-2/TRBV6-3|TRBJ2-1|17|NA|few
TGTGCCAGCAGTTTCGCCCGAAGAGCGAGAACCTACAATGAGCAGTTCTTC
CASSFARRARTYNEQFF
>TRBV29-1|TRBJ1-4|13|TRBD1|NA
TGCAGCGCCCTACAGGGGCCTAATGAAAAACTGTTTTTT
CSALQGPNEKLFF
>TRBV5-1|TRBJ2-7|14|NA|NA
TGCGCCAGCAGCTTGGGAGGCTTCGGGTACGAGCAGTACTTC
CASSLGGFGYEQYF
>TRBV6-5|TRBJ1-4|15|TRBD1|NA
TGTGCCAGCAGGGACAGGGGGCTGGCTAATGAAAAACTGTTTTTT
CASRDRGLANEKLFF
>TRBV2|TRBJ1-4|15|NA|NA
TGTGCCAGCAGTGGTCCGGGGGGTAGGGGTGAAAAACTGTTTTTT
CASSGPGGRGEKLFF
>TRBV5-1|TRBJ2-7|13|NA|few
TGCGCCAGCAGCTCAACCTTCTCGGGAGAGCAGTACTTC
CASSSTFSGEQYF
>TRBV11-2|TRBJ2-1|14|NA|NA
TGTGCCAGCAGCTTTTTAGCGGCCTACAATGAGCAGTTCTTC
CASSFLAAYNEQFF
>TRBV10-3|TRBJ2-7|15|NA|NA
TGTGCCATCAGTCCCTCGGCGGGACCTTTCTACGAGCAGTACTTC
CAISPSAGPFYEQYF
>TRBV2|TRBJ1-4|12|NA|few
TGTGCCAGCAGTGAGGGACACGAAAAACTGTTTTTT
CASSEGHEKLFF